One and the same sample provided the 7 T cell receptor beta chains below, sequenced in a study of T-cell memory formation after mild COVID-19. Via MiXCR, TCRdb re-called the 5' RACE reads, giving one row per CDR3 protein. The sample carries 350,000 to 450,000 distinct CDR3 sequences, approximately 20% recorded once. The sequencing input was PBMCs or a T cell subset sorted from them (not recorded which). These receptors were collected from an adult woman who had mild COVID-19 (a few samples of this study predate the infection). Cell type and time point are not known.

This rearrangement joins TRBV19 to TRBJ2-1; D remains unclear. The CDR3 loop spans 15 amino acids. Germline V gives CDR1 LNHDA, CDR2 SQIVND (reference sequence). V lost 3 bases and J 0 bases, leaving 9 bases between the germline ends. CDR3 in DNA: TGTGCCAGTAGTATTCGTGGGCCCTCCTACAATGAGCAGTTCTTC. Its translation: CASSIRGPSYNEQFF. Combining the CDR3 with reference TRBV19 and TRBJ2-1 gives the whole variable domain DGGITQSPKYLFRKEGQNVTLSCEQNLNHDAMYWYRQDPGQGLRLIYYSQIVNDFQKGDIAEGYSVSREKKESFPLTVTSAQKNPTAFYLCASSIRGPSYNEQFFGPGTRLTVL.

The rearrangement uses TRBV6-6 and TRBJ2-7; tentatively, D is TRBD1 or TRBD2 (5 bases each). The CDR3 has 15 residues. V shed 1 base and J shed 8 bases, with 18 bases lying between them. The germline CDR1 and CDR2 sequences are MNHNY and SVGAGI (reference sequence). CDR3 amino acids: CASSYYGTDPIKQYF. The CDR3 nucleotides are TGTGCCAGCAGTTACTACGGGACCGATCCTATAAAGCAGTACTTC.

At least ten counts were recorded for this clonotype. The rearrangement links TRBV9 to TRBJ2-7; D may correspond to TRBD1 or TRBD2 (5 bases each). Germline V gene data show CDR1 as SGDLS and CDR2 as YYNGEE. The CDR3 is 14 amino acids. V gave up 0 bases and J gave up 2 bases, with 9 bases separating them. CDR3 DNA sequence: TGTGCCAGCAGCGTAGATGGGACGGCCTACGAGCAGTACTTC. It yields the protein CASSVDGTAYEQYF. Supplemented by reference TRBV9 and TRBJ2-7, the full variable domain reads DSGVTQTPKHLITATGQRVTLRCSPRSGDLSVYWYQQSLDQGLQFLIQYYNGEERAKGNILERFSAQQFPDLHSELNLSSLELGDSALYFCASSVDGTAYEQYFGPGTRLTVT.

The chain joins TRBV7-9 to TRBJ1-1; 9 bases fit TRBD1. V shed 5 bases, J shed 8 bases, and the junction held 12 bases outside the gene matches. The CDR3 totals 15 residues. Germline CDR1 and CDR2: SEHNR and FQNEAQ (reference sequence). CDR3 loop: CASSRQGGLAYEAFF. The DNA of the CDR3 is TGTGCCAGCAGCAGACAGGGGGGATTGGCTTACGAAGCTTTCTTT.

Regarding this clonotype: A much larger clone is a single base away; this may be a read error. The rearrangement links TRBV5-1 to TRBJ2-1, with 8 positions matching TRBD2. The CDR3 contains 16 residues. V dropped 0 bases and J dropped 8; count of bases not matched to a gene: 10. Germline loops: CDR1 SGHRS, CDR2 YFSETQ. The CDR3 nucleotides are TGCGCCAGCAGCTTGGTGACGGGAGGGCCTCTCGATGAGCAGTTCTTC. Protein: CASSLVTGGPLDEQFF.

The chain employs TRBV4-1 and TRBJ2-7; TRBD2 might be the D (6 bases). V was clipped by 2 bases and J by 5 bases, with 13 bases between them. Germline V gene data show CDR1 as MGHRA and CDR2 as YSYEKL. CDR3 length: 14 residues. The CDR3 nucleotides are TGCGCCAGCAGCCAAATAAGGGGAGGAAACGAGCAGTACTTC. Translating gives CASSQIRGGNEQYF.

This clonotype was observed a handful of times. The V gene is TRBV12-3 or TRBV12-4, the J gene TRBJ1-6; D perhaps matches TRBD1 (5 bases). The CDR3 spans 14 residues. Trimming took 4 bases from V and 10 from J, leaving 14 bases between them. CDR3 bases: TGTGCCAGCAGTTCCTCAGGGCAGAAATCACCCCTCCACTTT. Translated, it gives CASSSSGQKSPLHF.